A single sample gave rise to the 23 T cell receptor beta chains below, sequenced in a study of blood T cell repertoires in COVID-19. Generated by immunoSEQ multiplex PCR, the TCRdb table keeps only in-frame clones and is missing some. The sample yields fewer than 25,000 clones, 87% seen once. Source material: peripheral blood. The receptors shown here come from a human donor in a cohort sampled during active COVID-19.

The gene calls are TRBV21-1 and TRBJ2-5; the table calls TRBD1, which could not be checked here. TRBV21-1 constitutes a pseudogene. The CDR3 is 15 residues long. CDR3 sequence: CASSKAGQGWRTQYF. DNA for the CDR3: TGTGCCAGCAGCAAAGCGGGACAGGGTTGGAGGACCCAGTACTTC.

The chain links TRBV7-8 to TRBJ2-5, with 14 bases aligning to TRBD2. The CDR3 sequence is 15 residues long. CDR1 is SGHVS and CDR2 is FQNEAQ in the germline V gene. With V trimmed by 7 bases and J by 4 bases, 5 bases remained unmatched. The CDR3, as DNA: TGTGCCAGCATAGGACTAGCGGGAGGAATAGAGACCCAGTACTTC. It encodes CASIGLAGGIETQYF.

The chain is built from TRBV21-1 and TRBJ2-7; no check of the table's D call, TRBD1, against the DNA was made. TRBV21-1 is an annotated pseudogene. The length of the CDR3 is 15 residues. CDR3 amino acids: CASSKKVDRVYEQYF. As DNA, the CDR3 is TGTGCCAGCAGCAAAAAAGTGGACAGGGTGTACGAGCAGTACTTC.

The chain combines TRBV21-1 with TRBJ1-5; the table assigns TRBD1, which was not confirmed against the DNA. TRBV21-1 is reported as a pseudogene. The CDR3 runs 16 residues. CDR3 in amino acids: CASSKVAGKDNQPQHF. In DNA form, the CDR3 reads TGTGCCAGCAGCAAAGTTGCAGGGAAGGACAATCAGCCCCAGCATTTT.

The chain employs TRBV28 and TRBJ2-5; TRBD1 matches 7 bases. The germline gives CDR1 MDHEN, CDR2 SYDVKM. This CDR3 region has 13 residues. V lost 2 bases and J lost 3; bases outside the gene matches: 0. DNA for the CDR3: TGTGCCAGCAGTTTAGGACAGGAAGAGACCCAGTACTTC. Its protein is CASSLGQEETQYF. Looking up the rest from reference TRBV28 and TRBJ2-5 gives the full variable domain: DVKVTQSSRYLVKRTGEKVFLECVQDMDHENMFWYRQDPGLGLRLIYFSYDVKMKEKGDIPEGYSVSREKKERFSLILESASTNQTSMYLCASSLGQEETQYFGPGTRLLVL.

The CDR3 loop is CASGHSGGTQYF. CDR3 nucleotide sequence: TGTGCCAGCGGCCACTCGGGGGGGACCCAGTACTTC. This rearrangement joins TRBV5-6 to TRBJ2-5, with 7 positions matching TRBD2. V dropped 7 bases and J dropped 7; count of bases not matched to a gene: 7. The V gene's germline CDR1 is SGHDT and CDR2 YYEEEE. The CDR3 is 12 amino acids.

The rearrangement links TRBV29-1 to TRBJ1-1, with D unclear. Germline CDR1 is SQVTM and CDR2 is ANQGSEA. The CDR3 totals 12 residues. Between the trimmed V and J ends, which lost 4 bases and 5 bases, there was a span of 11 bases. CDR3 nucleotides: TGCAGCGTTGTACCATACTGGACTGAAGCTTTCTTT. As protein: CSVVPYWTEAFF.

CDR3 region: CASTLASNEQFF. The CDR3 DNA is TGTGCCAGCACACTAGCAAGCAATGAGCAGTTCTTC. The J gene is TRBJ2-1, the V gene TRBV6-5, with a possible D match to TRBD2 (6 bases). The CDR3 length is 12 residues. Deletions cut 7 bases from V and 6 bases from J, with 10 bases between. Looked up from germline, CDR1 is MNHEY and CDR2 is SVGAGI.

The chain employs TRBV27 and TRBJ2-3; 9 bases align to TRBD2. CDR1 is MNHEY and CDR2 is SMNVEV in the germline V gene (reference sequence). This CDR3 is 15 amino acids long. Trimming removed 6 bases from V and 1 base from J; junction bases left unmatched: 5. The CDR3 DNA is TGTGCCAGCAGCGTGGGACTAGCAGGCACAGATACGCAGTATTTT. This gives the protein CASSVGLAGTDTQYF.

The chain has TRBV28 and TRBJ2-2, with a weak D call TRBD2 (7 bases). Trimming left V 8 bases short and J 2 bases short, with 21 bases between. CDR1 and CDR2 (germline): MDHEN, SYDVKM. The CDR3 length is 17 residues. As DNA, the CDR3 is TGTGCCAGCCTCCCATTGGGGCGGGGGCTTAACACCGGGGAGCTGTTTTTT. Residues: CASLPLGRGLNTGELFF.

CDR3 sequence (DNA): TGTGCCTGGAGTACTACATTGGGACAGAGCTCTGGAAACACCATATATTTT. It is translated as CAWSTTLGQSSGNTIYF. V usage is TRBV30 and J usage is TRBJ1-3; 7 bases match TRBD1. V dropped 2 bases and J dropped 0; count of bases not matched to a gene: 10. The CDR3 totals 17 residues. Germline CDR1 is GTSNPN and CDR2 is SVGIG (reference sequence).

This chain uses TRBV5-4 with TRBJ2-3, with 11 bases fitting TRBD2. The CDR3 is 14 amino acids. V was pared by 4 bases and J by 5 bases, with 3 bases of the junction left unmatched. From germline, CDR1 is SGHNT and CDR2 YYREEE (reference sequence). The CDR3 sequence is CASSIGLAGDTQYF. The DNA of the CDR3 is TGTGCCAGCAGCATCGGACTAGCGGGAGATACGCAGTATTTT.

The chain carries TRBV28 and TRBJ2-7; 7 nucleotides match TRBD2. Germline assignment: CDR1 MDHEN and CDR2 SYDVKM. V was clipped by 3 bases and J by 0 bases; unmatched bases: 11. This CDR3 is 17 amino acids long. The CDR3 is CASSFGSGSASSYEQYF. DNA of the CDR3: TGTGCCAGCAGTTTTGGTAGCGGGTCTGCGAGCTCCTACGAGCAGTACTTC.

The chain uses TRBV7-9 and TRBJ2-7; weak D call: TRBD1 (5 bases). The CDR3 extends over 11 amino acids. Deletions cut 2 bases from V and 6 bases from J, with 5 bases between. Germline V gene sequence: CDR1 SEHNR, CDR2 FQNEAQ (reference sequence). The CDR3 region is CASSLQGEQYF. DNA for the CDR3: TGTGCCAGCAGCTTACAGGGCGAGCAGTACTTC.

Only a few counts were recorded for this clone. The rearrangement uses TRBV11-2 and TRBJ1-4; unclear D gene. Looked up from germline, CDR1 is SGHAT and CDR2 is FQNNGV. The V gene lost 0 bases and the J gene lost 5 bases, with 7 bases spanning the gap. The CDR3 is 14 amino acids. CDR3 sequence (DNA): TGTGCCAGCAGCTTAGAACCGAGCAATGAAAAACTGTTTTTT. It encodes CASSLEPSNEKLFF.

The genes are TRBV27 and TRBJ2-1; 7 bases align to TRBD2. The J segment lost 7 bases and the V segment lost 4 bases, leaving 7 bases of the junction unmatched. The CDR3 has 14 residues. Germline lookup yields CDR1 MNHEY and CDR2 SMNVEV (reference sequence). CDR3 bases: TGTGCCAGCAGTTCAGGGACCGGGGGGAATGAGCAGTTCTTC. Translation gives CASSSGTGGNEQFF.

The chain employs TRBV4-3 and TRBJ1-4, with a tentative D call TRBD1 (5 bases). The CDR3 extends over 16 amino acids. Germline-derived CDR1 and CDR2 are LGHNA and YSLEER. Trimming removed 4 bases from V and 7 bases from J, with 19 bases in between. CDR3 in amino acids: CASSRTGTLVSEKLFF. The CDR3 DNA follows: TGCGCCAGCAGCCGAACCGGGACTCTTGTAAGTGAAAAACTGTTTTTT.

The chain carries TRBV29-1 and TRBJ2-7; 9 nucleotides line up with TRBD2. V dropped 6 bases and J dropped 7; count of bases not matched to a gene: 19. This CDR3 has 16 amino acids. CDR1 is SQVTM and CDR2 is ANQGSEA in the germline V gene. CDR3 sequence: CSVTRLAEKQSFEQYF. CDR3 sequence (DNA): TGCAGCGTGACCCGACTAGCGGAGAAACAATCCTTTGAGCAGTACTTC.

The J gene is TRBJ2-7, the V gene TRBV7-2, with 9 bases that match TRBD1. Germline CDR1 reads SGHTA; CDR2 reads FQGNSA. V was pared by 1 base and J by 5 bases, with 6 bases of the junction left unmatched. The CDR3 is 15 amino acids. As DNA, the CDR3 is TGTGCCAGCAGCTTAGTAGGGGACAGGGCCGACGAGCAGTACTTC. It codes for CASSLVGDRADEQYF.

The chain is built from TRBV4-3 and TRBJ2-7; weak D call: TRBD2 (9 bases). From germline, CDR1 is LGHNA and CDR2 YSLEER. The CDR3 length is 19 residues. V gave up 0 bases and J gave up 1 base, with 22 bases separating them. CDR3 in amino acids: CASSQEVGQGAGGSYEQYF. The CDR3 nucleotides read TGCGCCAGCAGCCAAGAGGTAGGACAGGGAGCGGGGGGATCCTACGAGCAGTACTTC.

This chain joins TRBV19 and TRBJ1-5, with TRBD1 as a possible D gene (6 bases). Trimming cost V 7 bases and J 2 bases, with 18 bases left between them. CDR1 LNHDA and CDR2 SQIVND come from the germline V gene (reference sequence). The CDR3 sequence is 16 residues long. The CDR3 bases are TGTGCCAGTAAGCTGTCGGGCAGGGGAGGCAATCAGCCCCAGCATTTT. It codes for CASKLSGRGGNQPQHF.

The chain uses TRBV28 and TRBJ2-5; a possible D gene is TRBD1 (5 bases). Trimming took off 0 bases at V and 7 bases at J, with 18 bases between the two ends. Germline lookup yields CDR1 MDHEN and CDR2 SYDVKM. The CDR3 is 16 amino acids. This chain's CDR3 is CASSLWGGAVPGTQYF. CDR3 nucleotide sequence: TGTGCCAGCAGTTTATGGGGTGGGGCGGTCCCGGGGACCCAGTACTTC.

This clone appeared a few times. The chain has TRBV6-2 or TRBV6-3 and TRBJ2-7; 13 bases are shared with TRBD2. CDR3 size: 15 residues. The ends lost 2 bases at V and 2 bases at J; junction bases unmatched: 0. CDR1 and CDR2 (germline): MNHEY, SVGEGT. The CDR3 region has the DNA TGTGCCAGCAGTTACGGGACTAGCGGGACCTACGAGCAGTACTTC. Translated, it gives CASSYGTSGTYEQYF.